The sequence of this T cell receptor (beta chain) was determined in a study of blood T cells in healthy people across ages. The study, taken as a whole, reports: Expanded clonotype changes were possibly confounded by unknown donor CMV status.

Using a J-beta primer mix together with a sample-barcoded 5' primer, a second PCR was run for 7 to 11 cycles. Each TCR beta cDNA got a 12-nucleotide random molecular identifier. One entry per CDR3 protein results from TCRdb running MiXCR on the 5' RACE reads. Counted here are 1.5 million to 2 million distinct CDR3 sequences, about 35% occurring once; the ten biggest clones make up around 10%. The sample, about 9.2 milliliters of peripheral blood, was drawn from each donor. CDR3 size: 12 residues. Germline CDR1 is DFQATT and CDR2 is SNEGSKA (reference sequence). Trimming left V 2 bases short and J 2 bases short, with 5 bases between. Worth noting for this clonotype: What it recognizes is unknown.

Sample: blood. This chain uses TRBV20-1 with TRBJ2-3; D not certain. This receptor was taken from a woman younger than 45 in good health. Here the CDR3 DNA reads TGCAGTGCTAGAAGGACCACAGATACGCAGTATTTT. This gives the protein CSARRTTDTQYF.